This T cell receptor (beta chain) appears in the sequencing data of a study of blood T cell repertoires in COVID-19. Whole-study context: Samples representing acute and convalescent COVID-19 were sourced from the United States, Italy and Spain. Nucleic acid was either cDNA or gDNA, and it came from T cells, B-cell-depleted T cells, or PBMCs.

This clone was counted a single time. This CDR3 has 18 amino acids. Trimming left V 6 bases short and J 7 bases short, with 31 bases between. Germline V gene sequence: CDR1 SGHAT, CDR2 FQNNGV. Per the authors' pipeline: The assay estimated nucleated cells by amplifying reference gene primers. Assay used: immunoSEQ multiplex PCR; TCRdb lists only in-frame clones, some missing. V and J calls plus clone size are reproduced from that table; the DNA served to infer D and trimming. The repertoire holds over 95,000 clones, more than 80% seen once, with under 11% in the top ten. Sequenced: peripheral blood. This chain links TRBV11-2 with TRBJ2-7, with D possibly TRBD1 on 9 matching bases. The sequence was collected from a human donor in a cohort sampled during active COVID-19. CDR3 amino acids: CASRSGQGGLAGFKEQYF. In DNA form, the CDR3 reads TGTGCCAGCAGGTCGGGACAGGGAGGATTAGCGGGATTTAAGGAGCAGTACTTC.